A selection of T cell receptor beta chains follows, all from one sample in a study of CD4+ T cells in melanoma. Assay used: immunoSEQ multiplex PCR; TCRdb lists only in-frame clones, some missing. The table has some 110,000 clones, approximately 92% seen once. The source material was peripheral blood. The receptors derive from a human donor with melanoma. Each CDR3 is given with its conserved first and last residue. The D gene is left open where the match is weak. Size values are once, few and many counts, or a class for expanded clones, and some rows have none.

d_gene	abundance	v_gene	j_gene	CDR3aa	CDR3nt
TRBD2	-	TRBV5-1	TRBJ2-2	CASSLGREDTGELFF	TGCGCCAGCAGCTTGGGTCGGGAGGACACCGGGGAGCTGTTTTTT
-	-	TRBV5-6	TRBJ1-6	CASSLRDGNSPLHF	TGTGCCAGCAGCTTGAGGGACGGGAATTCACCCCTCCACTTT
TRBD1	once	TRBV7-8	TRBJ1-4	CASSTRQGGNEKLFF	TGTGCCAGCAGCACCCGACAGGGAGGTAATGAAAAACTGTTTTTT
-	-	TRBV5-1	TRBJ2-2	CASSDPGGGLTGELFF	TGCGCCAGCAGCGACCCTGGGGGCGGGTTAACCGGGGAGCTGTTTTTT
-	-	TRBV7-2	TRBJ1-4	CASSLPNEKLFF	TGTGCCAGCAGTTTGCCTAATGAAAAACTGTTTTTT
-	-	TRBV7-9	TRBJ2-7	CASSPTGYEQYF	TGTGCCAGCAGCCCTACCGGATACGAGCAGTACTTC
TRBD2	few	TRBV15	TRBJ2-1	CATSRDKWSGANEQFF	TGTGCCACCAGCAGAGATAAGTGGAGCGGGGCAAATGAGCAGTTCTTC
-	-	TRBV11-2	TRBJ1-6	CASSFRSSYNSPLHF	TGTGCCAGCAGCTTTAGGAGCTCCTATAATTCACCCCTCCACTTT
TRBD2	few	TRBV4-1	TRBJ2-3	CASSQSWTSGLDTQYF	TGCGCCAGCAGCCAATCCTGGACTAGCGGGTTAGATACGCAGTATTTT
-	-	TRBV28	TRBJ1-6	CASSLQSSPLHF	TGTGCCAGCAGTTTGCAGAGTTCACCCCTCCACTTT
-	-	TRBV9	TRBJ1-4	CASSRGGEKLFF	TGTGCCAGCAGCAGGGGAGGAGAAAAACTGTTTTTT
TRBD1	-	TRBV10-3	TRBJ1-4	CAISETDRENEKLFF	TGTGCCATCAGTGAGACGGACAGGGAAAATGAAAAACTGTTTTTT
-	once	TRBV6-4	TRBJ2-3	CASSENRVSSTDTQYF	TGTGCCAGCAGTGAGAACAGGGTTTCGAGCACAGATACGCAGTATTTT
-	-	TRBV5-1	TRBJ1-2	CASRRDNYGYTF	TGCGCCAGCAGAAGGGACAACTATGGCTACACCTTC
-	-	TRBV28	TRBJ2-7	CASSLVYGQNVIYEQYF	TGTGCCAGCAGTTTAGTGTACGGACAGAACGTGATCTACGAGCAGTACTTC
TRBD2	-	TRBV7-9	TRBJ2-2	CASSLAGEESGELFF	TGTGCCAGCAGCCTAGCGGGAGAGGAATCCGGGGAGCTGTTTTTT
-	once	TRBV6-5	TRBJ2-5	CASRRRETQYF	TGTGCCAGCCGTCGACGAGAGACCCAGTACTTC
-	-	TRBV13	TRBJ2-1	CASSPGWVGEQFF	TGTGCCAGCAGCCCTGGGTGGGTGGGGGAGCAGTTCTTC
TRBD2	-	TRBV4-3	TRBJ2-3	CASSQEGLAGTQYF	TGCGCCAGCAGCCAAGAAGGGCTAGCGGGTACGCAGTATTTT
-	-	TRBV28	TRBJ1-1	CASSFSITLTEAFF	TGTGCCAGCAGTTTTTCTATTACGCTCACTGAAGCTTTCTTT
TRBD1	-	TRBV19	TRBJ1-3	CASSAQGASGNTIYF	TGTGCCAGTAGTGCTCAGGGGGCTTCTGGAAACACCATATATTTT
-	once	TRBV11-3	TRBJ2-5	CASSLAGQSQETQYF	TGTGCCAGCAGCTTAGCCGGACAGTCCCAAGAGACCCAGTACTTC
-	-	TRBV6-5	TRBJ1-2	CASSQANYGYTF	TGTGCCAGCAGTCAGGCTAACTATGGCTACACCTTC
-	-	TRBV2	TRBJ2-3	CASREDKTDTQYF	TGTGCCAGCAGGGAAGACAAGACAGATACGCAGTATTTT